This TCR beta chain comes out of a study of T cell responses to AZD1222 COVID-19 vaccine. General observations from the study: The study identified only six AZD1222 recipients as seropositive at baseline.

The CDR3 has 15 amino acids. CDR1 is SGDLS and CDR2 is YYNGEE in the germline V gene. Germline trimming cut 0 bases from V and 3 bases from J; bases unmatched to any gene: 2. As for this clone: What it recognizes is unknown.

The method was immunoSEQ multiplex PCR; TCRdb's version includes in-frame clones alone and lacks a portion of them. This repertoire shows 30,000 to 35,000 clones, roughly 90% found once; its top ten account for under 60%. The V gene is TRBV9, the J gene TRBJ2-3, with 9 nucleotides matching TRBD1. Sample: peripheral blood, taken on day 0 of AZD1222 vaccination. The source is an adult in good health. The CDR3 loop is CASSVGQGGTDTQYF. CDR3 nucleotides: TGTGCCAGCAGCGTAGGACAGGGGGGAACAGATACGCAGTATTTT.